Listed below are T cell receptor beta chains from one sample, sequenced in a study of T cells in Graves' hyperthyroidism and ophthalmopathy. TCRdb analysed the multiplex PCR reads with MiXCR anew, one entry per CDR3 protein. The table includes hundreds of thousands of distinct CDR3 sequences, under 15% detected once. What was sequenced was blood. Source of these receptors: a woman under 30 with Graves' hyperthyroidism. CDR3s leave out the opening cysteine and the closing phenylalanine or tryptophan. Each record gives: CDR3 length, V gene, J gene, CDR3 protein.

length: 12
V: TRBV20-1
J: TRBJ1-1
CDR3: SATGGRGHTEAF

length: 14
V: TRBV11-2
J: TRBJ2-5
CDR3: ASSLVGGSGVETQY

length: 10
V: TRBV28
J: TRBJ1-1
CDR3: ASSSPGQGAF

length: 15
V: TRBV7-8
J: TRBJ1-5
CDR3: ASSLYRATTSNQPQH

length: 17
V: TRBV20-1
J: TRBJ2-7
CDR3: SARDPPGLAGSSSYEQY

length: 12
V: TRBV20-1
J: TRBJ1-5
CDR3: SARGDSLNQPQH

length: 12
V: TRBV10-1
J: TRBJ2-7
CDR3: ASSDPGTGDEQY

length: 13
V: TRBV4-1
J: TRBJ2-6
CDR3: ASSERQSGANVLT

length: 11
V: TRBV20-1
J: TRBJ2-1
CDR3: SATRGPGDEQF

length: 12
V: TRBV18
J: TRBJ1-2
CDR3: ASSKFTGDYGYT

length: 12
V: TRBV7-9
J: TRBJ1-5
CDR3: ASSSSTAAQPQH

length: 15
V: TRBV19
J: TRBJ2-2
CDR3: ASSIEVGSGNTGELF

length: 14
V: TRBV28
J: TRBJ1-5
CDR3: ASSFIGGNSNQPQH

length: 13
V: TRBV4-3
J: TRBJ1-5
CDR3: ASSQGVQGGQPQH

length: 12
V: TRBV3-1
J: TRBJ2-7
CDR3: ASSQAYGAYEQY

length: 12
V: TRBV2
J: TRBJ1-6
CDR3: ASRPGLTNSPLH

length: 13
V: TRBV28
J: TRBJ1-2
CDR3: ASSTPDKGRIGYT

length: 14
V: TRBV5-6
J: TRBJ1-2
CDR3: ASSLVTFMNKYGYT

length: 14
V: TRBV4-1
J: TRBJ2-7
CDR3: ASSQGWAGTSYEQY

length: 12
V: TRBV9
J: TRBJ1-2
CDR3: ASSVGHINYGYT

length: 12
V: TRBV30
J: TRBJ2-2
CDR3: AWRGGQTTGELF

length: 12
V: TRBV12-3/TRBV12-4
J: TRBJ2-7
CDR3: ASTRTGESYEQY

length: 12
V: TRBV6-1
J: TRBJ1-4
CDR3: ASRKGQGLGKLF

length: 13
V: TRBV20-1
J: TRBJ1-1
CDR3: SARGAGIMNTEAF

length: 13
V: TRBV20-1
J: TRBJ2-7
CDR3: SARQREGLSSEQY

length: 12
V: TRBV20-1
J: TRBJ2-7
CDR3: SARGEAGSYEQY

length: 12
V: TRBV5-6
J: TRBJ2-3
CDR3: ASSFSMGEDTQY

length: 14
V: TRBV18
J: TRBJ2-2
CDR3: ASSPRDSVGTGELF

length: 15
V: TRBV4-3
J: TRBJ2-7
CDR3: ASSQESSGTGAYEQY

length: 13
V: TRBV5-1
J: TRBJ2-3
CDR3: ASSLGASGRDTQY

length: 14
V: TRBV28
J: TRBJ1-1
CDR3: ASSLTSTGPRTEAF

length: 11
V: TRBV6-5
J: TRBJ2-7
CDR3: ASSYDQGYEQY

length: 14
V: TRBV28
J: TRBJ2-1
CDR3: ASSLSPAGPNHEEF

length: 14
V: TRBV6-1
J: TRBJ2-7
CDR3: ASRPGTGGLSYEQY

length: 11
V: TRBV6-1
J: TRBJ1-6
CDR3: AIGGSNNSPLH

length: 12
V: TRBV20-1
J: TRBJ2-5
CDR3: SASPGSQAKTQY

length: 12
V: TRBV5-1
J: TRBJ2-1
CDR3: ASSLDSAYNEQF

length: 13
V: TRBV10-3
J: TRBJ2-3
CDR3: ANGGGQGRADTQY

length: 12
V: TRBV12-3/TRBV12-4
J: TRBJ1-3
CDR3: ASTQVGFGNAIY

length: 15
V: TRBV29-1
J: TRBJ2-1
CDR3: SVVGTSGRVSYNEQF

length: 14
V: TRBV19
J: TRBJ2-1
CDR3: ASSMGGGGSYNEQF

length: 13
V: TRBV19
J: TRBJ2-7
CDR3: ASSIDAGGVYEQY

length: 11
V: TRBV3-1
J: TRBJ1-1
CDR3: ASSGEIGVGAF

length: 16
V: TRBV7-2
J: TRBJ2-7
CDR3: ASSSHLGGAGESYEQY

length: 15
V: TRBV5-1
J: TRBJ1-1
CDR3: ASSLGQGPPLNTEAF

length: 15
V: TRBV20-1
J: TRBJ2-5
CDR3: SASTAGGPRAQETQY

length: 10
V: TRBV30
J: TRBJ1-1
CDR3: AWSVSNTEAF

length: 15
V: TRBV6-2/TRBV6-3
J: TRBJ1-5
CDR3: ASSYGDRTVRNQPQH

length: 12
V: TRBV28
J: TRBJ2-3
CDR3: ASSPVASTDTQY

length: 10
V: TRBV7-8
J: TRBJ1-2
CDR3: ASSLAGNGYT

length: 12
V: TRBV12-3/TRBV12-4
J: TRBJ2-2
CDR3: ASSTPRNTGELF

length: 9
V: TRBV12-3/TRBV12-4
J: TRBJ2-5
CDR3: ASSATGPKY

length: 13
V: TRBV7-2
J: TRBJ1-5
CDR3: ASSLQGGFNQPQH

length: 13
V: TRBV6-2/TRBV6-3
J: TRBJ2-1
CDR3: ASSRLAGEYNEQF